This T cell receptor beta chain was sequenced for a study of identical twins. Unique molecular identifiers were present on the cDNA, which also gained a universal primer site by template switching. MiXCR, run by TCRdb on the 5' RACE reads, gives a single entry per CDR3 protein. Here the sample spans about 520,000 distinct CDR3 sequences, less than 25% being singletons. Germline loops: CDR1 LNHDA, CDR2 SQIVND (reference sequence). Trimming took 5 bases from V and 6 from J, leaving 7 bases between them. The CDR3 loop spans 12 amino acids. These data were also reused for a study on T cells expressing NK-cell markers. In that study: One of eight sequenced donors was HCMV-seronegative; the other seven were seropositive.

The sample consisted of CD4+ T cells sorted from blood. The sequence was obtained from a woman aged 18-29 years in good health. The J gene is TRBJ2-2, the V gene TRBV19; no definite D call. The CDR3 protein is CASSRFPGELFF. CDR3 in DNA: TGTGCCAGTAGTCGTTTTCCCGGGGAGCTGTTTTTT.